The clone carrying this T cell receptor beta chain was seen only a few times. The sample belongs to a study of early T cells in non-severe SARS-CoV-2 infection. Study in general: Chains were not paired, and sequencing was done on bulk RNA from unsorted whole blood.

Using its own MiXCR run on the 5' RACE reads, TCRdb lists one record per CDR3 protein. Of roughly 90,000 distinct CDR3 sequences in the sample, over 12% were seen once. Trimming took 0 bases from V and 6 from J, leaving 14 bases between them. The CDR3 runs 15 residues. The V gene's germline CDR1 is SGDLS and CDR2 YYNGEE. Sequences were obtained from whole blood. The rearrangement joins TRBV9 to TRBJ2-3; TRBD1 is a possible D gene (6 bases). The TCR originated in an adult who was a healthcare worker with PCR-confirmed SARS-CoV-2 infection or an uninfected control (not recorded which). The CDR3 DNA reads TGTGCCAGCAGCGTAGAAGGGGGTGATTGGGATACGCAGTATTTT. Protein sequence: CASSVEGGDWDTQYF.